The clone carrying this TCR beta chain was found a few times. What it binds is unknown. The source of the sample is a study of T cells in Graves' hyperthyroidism and ophthalmopathy. Study results and limitations: Most clonotypes that expanded in the thyroid above 0.001 also showed up in blood.

Using RNA transcripts as the source, TCR beta CDR3 regions were amplified. The primer set for the first-round RT-PCR of the TCR CDR3 was HTBI. One entry per CDR3 protein, called by TCRdb with MiXCR from the multiplex PCR reads. The sample has some 600,000 distinct CDR3 sequences; around 14% are singletons. Patients having uncontrolled infection, another autoimmune disease, pregnancy or lactation were not included. This CDR3 is 13 amino acids long. After removal of 6 bases from V and 3 bases from J, the junction contained 4 bases not matched to a gene. Germline assignment: CDR1 DFQATT and CDR2 SNEGSKA (reference sequence).

This chain connects TRBV20-1 to TRBJ1-5; 8 nucleotides align to TRBD1. This clonotype originated in a woman in her twenties or thirties with Graves' hyperthyroidism that later progressed to Graves' ophthalmopathy. The sequencing sample was made of blood. This CDR3 is CSAEGQVNQPQHF. For the CDR3, the DNA is TGCAGTGCCGAGGGACAGGTCAATCAGCCCCAGCATTTT.